The entry that follows covers one TCR beta chain sequence. The time point was: pretreatment peripheral blood. Locally advanced or metastatic urothelial carcinoma affected all patients. Trimming removed 2 bases from V and 0 bases from J; junction bases left unmatched: 15. Germline CDR1 is MRHNA and CDR2 is SNTAGT. This CDR3 contains 19 residues. This sample was included in a study of PD-L1 blockade in urothelial cancer. At the level of the study: The patients first took atezolizumab around 2014, receiving 1,200 mg intravenously every 3 weeks. Samples of blood were analyzed 3 weeks (second dose) and 6 weeks after treatment start.

Profiled with immunoSEQ multiplex PCR; TCRdb holds only in-frame clones, not every one. This repertoire shows some 46,000 clones, 75% to 85% found once; its top ten account for about 17%. The chain uses TRBV6-4 and TRBJ2-7; 8 bases are a match to TRBD1. This clonotype originated in a man aged 60 to 69 with urothelial cancer. This sample comprised PBMCs, obtained around atezolizumab (anti-PD-L1) treatment. CDR3 residues: CASSDPDSNRDRSSYEQYF. In DNA form, the CDR3 reads TGTGCCAGCAGTGACCCAGACTCCAACCGGGACAGGAGCTCCTACGAGCAGTACTTC.